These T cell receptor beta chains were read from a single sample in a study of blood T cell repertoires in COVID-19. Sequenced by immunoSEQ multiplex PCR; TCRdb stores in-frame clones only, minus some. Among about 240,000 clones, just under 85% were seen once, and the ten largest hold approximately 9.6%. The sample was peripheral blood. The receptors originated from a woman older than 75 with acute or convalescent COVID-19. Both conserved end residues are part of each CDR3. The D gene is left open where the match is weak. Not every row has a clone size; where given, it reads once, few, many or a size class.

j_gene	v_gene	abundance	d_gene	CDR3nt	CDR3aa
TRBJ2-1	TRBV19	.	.	TGTGCCAGTAGTATCTACGGGGGTTACAATGAGCAGTTCTTC	CASSIYGGYNEQFF
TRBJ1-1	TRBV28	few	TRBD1	TGTGCCAGCAGTTTGATTACCAACAGGGGCACTGAAGCTTTCTTT	CASSLITNRGTEAFF
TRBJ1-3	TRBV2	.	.	TGTGCCAGCAGTGAAAGCATTCGTGGAAACACCATATATTTT	CASSESIRGNTIYF
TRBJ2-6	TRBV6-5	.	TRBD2	TGTGCCAGCATGCGGGGGGGACCTGGGGCCAACGTCCTGACTTTC	CASMRGGPGANVLTF
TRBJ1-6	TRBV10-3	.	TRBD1	TGTGCCATCAGCCTGGGACAGGCGTCTAATTCACCCCTCCACTTT	CAISLGQASNSPLHF
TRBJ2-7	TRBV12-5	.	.	TGTGCTAGTGGGAGAGCCTCCTACGAGCAGTACTTC	CASGRASYEQYF
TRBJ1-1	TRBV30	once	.	TGTGCCTGGAGTCGGGGCACTGAAGCTTTCTTT	CAWSRGTEAFF
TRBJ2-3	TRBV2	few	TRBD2	TGTGCCAGCAGTGCCCAGACTAGCGGGGGCACAGATACGCAGTATTTT	CASSAQTSGGTDTQYF
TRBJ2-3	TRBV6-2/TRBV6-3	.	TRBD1	TGTGCCAGCAGTAACTGGACAGGGGGCTCGTCCTATCGCACAGATACGCAGTATTTT	CASSNWTGGSSYRTDTQYF
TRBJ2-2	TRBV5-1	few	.	TGCGCCGCCCGCGAGGGAGGGAACACCGGGGAGCTGTTTTTT	CAAREGGNTGELFF
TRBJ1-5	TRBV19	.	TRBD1	TGTGCCAGTAGTATTACGACAGGGCGCGATCAGCCCCAGCATTTT	CASSITTGRDQPQHF
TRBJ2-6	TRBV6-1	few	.	TGTGCCAGCAGTGAAGGATACAGGGCGAACTCTGGGGCCAACGTCCTGACTTTC	CASSEGYRANSGANVLTF
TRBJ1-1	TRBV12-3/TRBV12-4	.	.	TGTGCCAGCAGTTTGGGGCGGAACACTGAAGCTTTCTTT	CASSLGRNTEAFF
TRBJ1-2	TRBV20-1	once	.	TGCAGTGCTGGGGCAGGGAATGGCTACACCTTC	CSAGAGNGYTF
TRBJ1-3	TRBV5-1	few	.	TGCGCCAGCAGCTTGGGGTTGGACAGCGGAGCCACCATATATTTT	CASSLGLDSGATIYF
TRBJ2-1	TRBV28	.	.	TGTGCCAGCAGTTCGACTCCACCTCCCTTCTACAATGAGCAGTTCTTC	CASSSTPPPFYNEQFF
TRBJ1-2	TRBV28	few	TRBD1	TGTGCCAGCAGACCACAGGGGGGATCCTATGGCTACACCTTC	CASRPQGGSYGYTF
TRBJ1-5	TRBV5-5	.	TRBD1	TGTGCCAGCAGCGTGGACAGGGCGACCAATCAGCCCCAGCATTTT	CASSVDRATNQPQHF
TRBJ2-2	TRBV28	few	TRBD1	TGTGCCAGCCGCCGAAGGGGGCCCACCGGGGAGCTGTTTTTT	CASRRRGPTGELFF
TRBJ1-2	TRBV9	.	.	TGTGCCAGCAGCGTAGCTACGGGGAGCTATGGCTACACCTTC	CASSVATGSYGYTF
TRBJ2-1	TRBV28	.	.	TGTGCCAGCACTCACAGTTTCGGGGGTTACAATGAGCAGTTCTTC	CASTHSFGGYNEQFF
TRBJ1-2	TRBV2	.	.	TGTGCCAGCGCGTTAGTTTCTAACTATGGCTACACCTTC	CASALVSNYGYTF
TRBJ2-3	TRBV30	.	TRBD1	TGTGCCTGGAAGGGAACCACCTCAAGACAGGGTAGGGGAGATACGCAGTATTTT	CAWKGTTSRQGRGDTQYF
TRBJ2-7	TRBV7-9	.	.	TGTGCCAGCACCTTGGGGCCTAGGGGTTACGAGCAGTACTTC	CASTLGPRGYEQYF
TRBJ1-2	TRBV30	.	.	TGTGCCTGGAGTGACAGTCGCTATGGCTACACCTTC	CAWSDSRYGYTF
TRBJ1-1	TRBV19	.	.	TGTGCCAGTAGGCGACACTTGAACACTGAAGCTTTCTTT	CASRRHLNTEAFF
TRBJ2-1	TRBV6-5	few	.	TGTGCCAGCACCCCCCAGGGCTACAATGAGCAGTTCTTC	CASTPQGYNEQFF
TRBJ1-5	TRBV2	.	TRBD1	TGTGCCAGCAGTTCAGAGGACAGGTCTAGCAATCAGCCCCAGCATTTT	CASSSEDRSSNQPQHF
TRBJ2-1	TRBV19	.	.	TGTGCCAGTAGTCCTAGTGGCGCAAATGAGCAGTTCTTC	CASSPSGANEQFF
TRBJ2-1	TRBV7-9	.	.	TGTGCCAGCAGCCCAACTTTGGGGAGCCCTTACAATGAGCAGTTCTTC	CASSPTLGSPYNEQFF
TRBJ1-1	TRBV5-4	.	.	TGTGCCAGCAGCCCCGCATTGGGGCCCTCTGAAGCTTTCTTT	CASSPALGPSEAFF
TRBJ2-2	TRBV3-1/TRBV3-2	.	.	TGTGCCAGCAGCTGGGGGGAGCTTTCTTCCGGGGAGCTGTTTTTT	CASSWGELSSGELFF
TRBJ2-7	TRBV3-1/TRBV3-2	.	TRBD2	TGTGCCAGCAGCCAGGGGACTAGCGGCTCCTACGAGCAGTACTTC	CASSQGTSGSYEQYF
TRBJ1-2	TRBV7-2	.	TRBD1	TGTGCCAGCAGCCTTCGACAGGGCCCCTATGGCTACACCTTC	CASSLRQGPYGYTF
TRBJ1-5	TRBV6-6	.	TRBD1	TGTGCCAGCAGACGGGGACAGGGTTATCAGCCCCAGCATTTT	CASRRGQGYQPQHF
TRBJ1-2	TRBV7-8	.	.	TGTGCCAGCAGCTTCCGGGGAAGGGAGTATGGCTACACCTTC	CASSFRGREYGYTF
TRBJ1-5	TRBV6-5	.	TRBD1	TGTGCCAGCAGTCTTGACAGGGGAGGGACAGCCCAGCATTTT	CASSLDRGGTAQHF
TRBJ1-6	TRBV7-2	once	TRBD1	TGTGCCAGCAGCTTAGCGCACAGGGGTAATTCACCCCTCCACTTT	CASSLAHRGNSPLHF
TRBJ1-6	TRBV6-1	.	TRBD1	TGTGCCAGCAGTGAAGCGGGGGACAGGTCACCCCTCCACTTT	CASSEAGDRSPLHF
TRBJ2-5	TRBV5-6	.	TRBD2	TGTGCCAGCAGCTCCACCCCGGGGGGTTGGGGGAACCAAGAGACCCAGTACTTC	CASSSTPGGWGNQETQYF
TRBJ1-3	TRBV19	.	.	TGTGCCACGGAACAGGGAGCCCGCTCTGGAAACACCATATATTTT	CATEQGARSGNTIYF
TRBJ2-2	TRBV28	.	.	TGTGCCAGCAATTTTGGTGGGAGGAACACCGGGGAGCTGTTTTTT	CASNFGGRNTGELFF
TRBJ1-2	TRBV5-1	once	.	TGCGCCAGCAGCTTGGGACAGTCGGTCCACTATGGCTACACCTTC	CASSLGQSVHYGYTF
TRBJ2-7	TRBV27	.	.	TGTGCCAGCAGTTTGGGCAAAAGCCCCTACGAGCAGTACTTC	CASSLGKSPYEQYF
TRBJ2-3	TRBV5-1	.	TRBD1	TGCGCCAGCAGCGGGGGACAGGGCCAGACAGATACGCAGTATTTT	CASSGGQGQTDTQYF
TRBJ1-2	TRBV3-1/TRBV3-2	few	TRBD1	TGTGCCAGCAGCCAAACCCTAGATACGGACGGGACAGGGGATCAGGGCTACACCTTC	CASSQTLDTDGTGDQGYTF
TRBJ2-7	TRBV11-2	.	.	TGTGCCAGCGGGAGCCACGAGCAGTACTTC	CASGSHEQYF
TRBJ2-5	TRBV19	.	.	TGTGCCAGTAGTATTTACAGTTCGGAGACCCAGTACTTC	CASSIYSSETQYF
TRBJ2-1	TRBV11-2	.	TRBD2	TGTGCCAGCAGCTCCCTAGCGGGGGGGCCAAATGAGCAGTTCTTC	CASSSLAGGPNEQFF
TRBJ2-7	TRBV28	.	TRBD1	TGTGCCAGCAGTTTTTTGGGACAGAGGGGAACCTACGAGCAGTACTTC	CASSFLGQRGTYEQYF
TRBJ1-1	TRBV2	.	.	TGTGCCAGCAGCGGGACTTGGAACACTGAAGCTTTCTTT	CASSGTWNTEAFF
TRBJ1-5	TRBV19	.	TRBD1	TGTGCCAGTAGCTCAGGGGGTCAGCCCCAGCATTTT	CASSSGGQPQHF
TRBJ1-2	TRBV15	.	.	TGTGCCACCAGCAGGCTTCCCGGGACATCAAATGCGCTTTATGGCTACACCTTC	CATSRLPGTSNALYGYTF